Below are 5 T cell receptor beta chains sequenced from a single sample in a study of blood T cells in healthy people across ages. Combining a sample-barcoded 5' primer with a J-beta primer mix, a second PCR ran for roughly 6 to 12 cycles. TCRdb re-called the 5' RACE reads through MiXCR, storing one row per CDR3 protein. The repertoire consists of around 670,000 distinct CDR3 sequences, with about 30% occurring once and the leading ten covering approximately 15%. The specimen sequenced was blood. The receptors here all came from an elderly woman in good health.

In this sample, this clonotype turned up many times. The CDR3 DNA reads as TGCAGTGCTATCGGGGTGACAGTTTACACTGAAGCTTTCTTT. Its protein is CSAIGVTVYTEAFF. This sequence joins TRBV20-1 and TRBJ1-1, with a weak D call TRBD1 (5 bases). The germline gives CDR1 DFQATT, CDR2 SNEGSKA (reference sequence). This CDR3 contains 14 residues. The V end was cut by 4 bases, the J end by 3 bases, with 15 bases between.

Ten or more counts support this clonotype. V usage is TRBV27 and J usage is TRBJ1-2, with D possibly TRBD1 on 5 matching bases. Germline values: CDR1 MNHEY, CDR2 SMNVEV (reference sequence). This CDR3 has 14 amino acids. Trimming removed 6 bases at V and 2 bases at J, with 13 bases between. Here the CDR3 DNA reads TGTGCCAGCAGCCCCGGGGCAGTCAACTATGGCTACACCTTC. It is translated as CASSPGAVNYGYTF.

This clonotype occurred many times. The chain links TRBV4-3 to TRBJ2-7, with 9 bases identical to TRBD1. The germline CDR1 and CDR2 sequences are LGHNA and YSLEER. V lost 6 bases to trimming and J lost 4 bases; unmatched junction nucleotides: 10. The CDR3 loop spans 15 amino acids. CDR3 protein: CASSPDRDRVYEQYF. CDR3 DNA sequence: TGCGCCAGCAGTCCAGATCGGGACAGGGTTTACGAGCAGTACTTC.

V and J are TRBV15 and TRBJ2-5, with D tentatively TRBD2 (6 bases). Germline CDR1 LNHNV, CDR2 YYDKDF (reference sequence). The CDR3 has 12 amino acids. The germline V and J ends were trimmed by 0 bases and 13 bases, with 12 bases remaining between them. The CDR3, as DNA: TGTGCCACCAGCAGAGATTGGACTACTCGGTACTTC. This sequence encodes CATSRDWTTRYF. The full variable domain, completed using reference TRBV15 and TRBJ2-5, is DAMVIQNPRYQVTQFGKPVTLSCSQTLNHNVMYWYQQKSSQAPKLLFHYYDKDFNNEADTPDNFQSRRPNTSFCFLDIRSPGLGDTAMYLCATSRDWTTRYFGPGTRLLVL.

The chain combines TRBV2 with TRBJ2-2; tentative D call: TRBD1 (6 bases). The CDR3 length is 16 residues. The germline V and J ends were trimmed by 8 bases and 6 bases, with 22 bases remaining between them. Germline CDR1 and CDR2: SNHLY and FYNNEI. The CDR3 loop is CASALRGQGIPGELFF. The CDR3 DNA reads TGTGCCAGCGCCCTTAGGGGTCAGGGGATTCCCGGGGAGCTGTTTTTT.